This TCR beta chain was profiled in a study of post-analysis software for immune sequencing data. Study conclusions and caveats: In multiple sclerosis, normalized Chao1 diversity was significantly below that of controls. Relative to controls, patients had roughly five TRBV segments at higher frequency, with TRBV5-6, TRBV5-1 and TRBV20-1 among these.

Germline V CDR1 and CDR2: SGHTA, FQGTGA. The CDR3 covers 14 residues. V was shortened by 5 bases and J by 1 base, with 11 bases between the two germline ends. This clonotype was seen a handful of times. What it binds is unknown. Unique molecular identifiers had been added to the TCR beta cDNA libraries. In TCRdb, the PCR reads were re-called with MiXCR into one record per CDR3 protein. The data show hundreds of thousands of distinct CDR3 sequences, about 44% seen once. Sequencing was performed on blood. The TCR comes from a girl under 18 with multiple sclerosis. The V call is TRBV7-3, the J call TRBJ1-1; D is perhaps TRBD1 (6 bases). As DNA, the CDR3 is TGTGCCAGCAGCGTGGGGGCGGCGAACACTGAAGCTTTCTTT. It codes for CASSVGAANTEAFF.